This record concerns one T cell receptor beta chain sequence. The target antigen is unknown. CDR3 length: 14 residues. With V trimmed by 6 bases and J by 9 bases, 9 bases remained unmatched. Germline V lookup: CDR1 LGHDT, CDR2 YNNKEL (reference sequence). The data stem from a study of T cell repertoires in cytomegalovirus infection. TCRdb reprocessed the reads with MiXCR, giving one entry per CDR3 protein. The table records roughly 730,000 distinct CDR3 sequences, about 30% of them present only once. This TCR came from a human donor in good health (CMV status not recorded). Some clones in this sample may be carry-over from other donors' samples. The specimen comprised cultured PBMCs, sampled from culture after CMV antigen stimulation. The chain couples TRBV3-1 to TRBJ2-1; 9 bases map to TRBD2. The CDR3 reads CASRRSGLAGEQFF. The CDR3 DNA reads TGTGCCAGCAGACGATCGGGACTAGCTGGTGAGCAGTTCTTC.